Given below is one TCR beta chain in context. Antigen specificity is unknown. Here immunoSEQ multiplex PCR was the method, and the copy in TCRdb shows in-frame clones only, minus some. Of around 340,000 clones detected, over 90% appear once; the ten largest clones hold 5% to 7%. The germline V and J ends were trimmed by 3 bases and 6 bases, with 16 bases remaining between them. This CDR3 is built from 15 residues. Germline V CDR1 and CDR2: MGHDK, SYGVNS. This record comes from a study of brain T cells in children with intractable seizures. Study findings and constraints: Only CDR3 sequence similarity suggested viral specificity, without known HCMV serostatus.

Indicated time point: blood from clinic visit 5 months post-surgery; TSC patient then seizure free. Only cases whose brain tissue showed the highest T cell transcript signatures were sequenced. Sequenced here: peripheral blood, sampled approximately 5 months after surgery. This receptor was obtained from a boy under three years old with tuberous sclerosis and intractable seizures. The rearrangement joins TRBV25-1 to TRBJ2-3; D remains ambiguous. The DNA for the CDR3 is TGTGCCAGCAGTGATCCCGCGCGGTTTAGGGATACGCAGTATTTT. Translating it yields CASSDPARFRDTQYF. The whole variable domain, filled in from reference TRBV25-1 and TRBJ2-3, reads EADIYQTPRYLVIGTGKKITLECSQTMGHDKMYWYQQDPGMELHLIHYSYGVNSTEKGDLSSESTVSRIRTEHFPLTLESARPSHTSQYLCASSDPARFRDTQYFGPGTRLTVL.